This T cell receptor (beta chain) was obtained from a study of T cells in Graves' hyperthyroidism and ophthalmopathy. This clonotype appeared many times. Germline loops: CDR1 SQVTM, CDR2 ANQGSEA. The CDR3 sequence is 13 residues long. V gave up 1 base and J gave up 0 bases, with 5 bases separating them. Amplified TCR beta CDR3 regions came from RNA transcripts. First-round RT-PCR with HTBI primers amplified the TCR CDR3 region. TCRdb fed the multiplex PCR reads into MiXCR, producing one record per CDR3 protein. Here the sample spans hundreds of thousands of distinct CDR3 sequences, around 14% being singletons.

The sequencing sample was made of blood. This chain connects TRBV29-1 to TRBJ2-3, with no clear D. The TCR sequence derives from a woman aged 18-29 years with Graves' hyperthyroidism. The CDR3 DNA is TGCAGCGTTGAAGGCCCTAGCACAGATACGCAGTATTTT. Protein: CSVEGPSTDTQYF.